Presented here are 19 T cell receptor beta chains from one specimen sequenced in a study of shared clonotypes between healthy human individuals. TCRdb's table, derived via immunoSEQ multiplex PCR, lists solely in-frame clones and lacks some. Altogether 850,000 to 1,200,000 clones are present, roughly 70% being singletons, with the ten largest covering approximately 1.5%. The sequenced material came from memory CD4+ T cells sorted from blood. Subset described: CD45RA-negative fraction. These receptors were taken from a man aged 18 to 30 in good health.

The V and J genes are TRBV30 and TRBJ1-2, with 7 bases aligning to TRBD1. The CDR3 extends over 13 amino acids. Germline values: CDR1 GTSNPN, CDR2 SVGIG (reference sequence). After removal of 3 bases from V and 8 bases from J, the junction contained 9 bases not matched to a gene. CDR3 protein: CAWSDDRAAGYTF. CDR3 sequence (DNA): TGTGCCTGGAGCGATGACAGGGCTGCGGGCTACACCTTC.

The chain joins TRBV9 to TRBJ2-2, with D perhaps matching TRBD2 (5 bases). The CDR3 covers 15 residues. V lost 0 bases, J lost 5 bases, and 11 bases lay in between. The germline V gene has CDR1 SGDLS and CDR2 YYNGEE. In nucleotides, the CDR3 is TGTGCCAGCAGCGTAGAGAACACGGGGACCGGGGAGCTGTTTTTT. Its translation: CASSVENTGTGELFF.

The rearrangement uses TRBV23-1 and TRBJ1-3; D unclear. TRBV23-1 belongs to the ORF category, with a function that is uncertain. Trimming pared 2 bases from V and 4 bases from J, leaving 3 bases between. This CDR3 has 12 amino acids. CDR3 in DNA: TGCGCCAGCAGTCAACCGGGAAACACCATATATTTT. Translated: CASSQPGNTIYF.

The rearrangement joins TRBV5-6 to TRBJ2-7; 7 bases map to TRBD2. Germline values: CDR1 SGHDT, CDR2 YYEEEE. The V and J ends lost 4 bases and 3 bases, in that order; junction bases with no gene match: 7. The length of the CDR3 is 14 residues. In DNA form, the CDR3 reads TGTGCCAGCAGCGTTACTAGCGAGAGCTACGAGCAGTACTTC. This sequence encodes CASSVTSESYEQYF.

The chain joins TRBV27 to TRBJ2-4, with 7 positions matching TRBD1. Trimming at V came to 4 bases and at J to 4 bases, leaving 13 bases not matched to a gene. Germline-derived CDR1 and CDR2 are MNHEY and SMNVEV (reference sequence). This CDR3 contains 17 residues. CDR3 loop: CASSSTSGTDQKNIQYF. The CDR3 nucleotides are TGTGCCAGCAGTTCAACGTCCGGGACAGATCAAAAAAACATTCAGTACTTC.

The chain is built from TRBV5-3 and TRBJ1-1; D unresolved. TRBV5-3 is assigned to the ORF class and has an uncertain function. V lost 0 bases, J lost 1 base, and 7 bases lay in between. CDR3 length equals 14 residues. This CDR3 reads CARSLGAWNTEAFF. In nucleotides, the CDR3 is TGTGCCAGAAGCTTGGGTGCTTGGAACACTGAAGCTTTCTTT.

V is TRBV7-2 and J is TRBJ2-6, with 10 bases that match TRBD1. Germline loops: CDR1 SGHTA, CDR2 FQGNSA. The CDR3 loop spans 16 amino acids. V lost 1 base and J lost 3; bases outside the gene matches: 0. The CDR3 coding sequence is TGTGCCAGCAGCTTAGGGACAGGGGGTGGGGCCAACGTCCTGACTTTC. This codes for CASSLGTGGGANVLTF.

This chain connects TRBV30 to TRBJ1-4; TRBD1 aligns across 7 bases. J lost 3 bases, V lost 1 base, and 17 bases had no gene match. Germline V gene lookup returns CDR1 GTSNPN and CDR2 SVGIG (reference sequence). The CDR3 consists of 19 residues. The CDR3 DNA is TGTGCCTGGAGTGCACCACGCGAATCCAGGGGGTTGTCTAATGAAAAACTGTTTTTT. This gives the protein CAWSAPRESRGLSNEKLFF.

The chain links TRBV30 to TRBJ2-7; no clear D gene. The CDR3 has 11 amino acids. Trimming stripped 5 bases from V and 4 bases from J, with 9 bases between. Per germline, CDR1 GTSNPN and CDR2 SVGIG (reference sequence). The CDR3 nucleotides are TGTGCCTGGGGGTCGGGTTACGAGCAGTACTTC. Translating it yields CAWGSGYEQYF.

This clone was detected ten times or more. The same CDR3 can be traced to other DNA sequences in this sample. The chain combines TRBV18 with TRBJ2-2, with D maybe TRBD1 (6 bases). The CDR3 totals 14 residues. The germline V gene has CDR1 KGHSH and CDR2 LQKENI. Trimming shortened V by 3 bases and J by 1 base, and 6 bases separated the two germline ends. CDR3 DNA: TGTGCCAGCTCACCGGGACAGAACACCGGGGAGCTGTTTTTT. It translates to CASSPGQNTGELFF.

V gene TRBV27 combines with J gene TRBJ2-7; TRBD2 agrees at 7 bases. CDR3 length: 12 amino acids. Looked up from germline, CDR1 is MNHEY and CDR2 is SMNVEV (reference sequence). Trimming cost V 6 bases and J 7 bases; bases outside gene matches: 6. The CDR3 is CASRSRAGEQYF. The CDR3, as DNA: TGTGCCAGCAGGAGTCGAGCGGGGGAGCAGTACTTC.

This clone was detected a few times. This chain links TRBV5-1 with TRBJ2-5, with 9 bases lining up with TRBD2. The CDR3 consists of 17 residues. After removal of 0 bases from V and 2 bases from J, the junction contained 8 bases not matched to a gene. Germline lookup yields CDR1 SGHRS and CDR2 YFSETQ. The chain's CDR3 is CASSLGGASGEQETQYF. In nucleotides, the CDR3 is TGCGCCAGCAGCTTGGGAGGGGCTAGCGGGGAACAAGAGACCCAGTACTTC.

This clone was seen a few times. This sequence joins TRBV2 and TRBJ2-3, with D hard to call. Germline V gene data show CDR1 as SNHLY and CDR2 as FYNNEI. The CDR3 sequence is 13 residues long. The V and J ends lost 9 bases and 0 bases respectively, with 10 bases between them. The DNA for the CDR3 is TGTGCCAGTACGTGGATCAGCACAGATACGCAGTATTTT. Translated, it gives CASTWISTDTQYF.

The gene calls are TRBV10-3 and TRBJ2-2; D is undetermined. V lost 10 bases and J 0 bases, leaving 12 bases between the germline ends. CDR1 ENHRY and CDR2 SYGVKD come from the germline V gene. The length of the CDR3 is 14 residues. The DNA of the CDR3 is TGTGCCACTACCCGAGTCTCGAACACCGGGGAGCTGTTTTTT. This encodes CATTRVSNTGELFF.

J is TRBJ2-1 and V is TRBV7-2, with D tentatively TRBD2 (6 bases). Germline CDR1 and CDR2: SGHTA and FQGNSA. V was trimmed by 1 base and J by 2 bases, leaving 9 bases between them. The CDR3 is 15 amino acids. CDR3 residues: CASSLGGRTYNEQFF. In DNA form, the CDR3 reads TGTGCCAGCAGCTTAGGGGGGAGGACCTACAATGAGCAGTTCTTC. Variable domain in full (rest from reference TRBV7-2 and TRBJ2-1): GAGVSQSPSNKVTEKGKDVELRCDPISGHTALYWYRQSLGQGLEFLIYFQGNSAPDKSGLPSDRFSAERTGGSVSTLTIQRTQQEDSAVYLCASSLGGRTYNEQFFGPGTRLTVL.

This clone was detected a few times. The chain links TRBV7-3 to TRBJ1-2, with 12 nucleotides matching TRBD1. J lost 3 bases, V lost 5 bases, and 4 bases had no gene match. Germline V gives CDR1 SGHTA, CDR2 FQGTGA. The CDR3 is made up of 15 amino acids. CDR3 DNA sequence: TGTGCCAGCAGCCAAGGGACAGGGGGCGACTATGGCTACACCTTC. Protein: CASSQGTGGDYGYTF.

The rearrangement links TRBV10-2 to TRBJ2-3; D possibly corresponds to TRBD1 (6 bases). The CDR3 is 15 residues long. From germline, CDR1 is WSHSY and CDR2 SAAADI. Trimming took off 2 bases at V and 2 bases at J, with 11 bases between the two ends. This chain's CDR3 is CASSEQGSDTDTQYF. CDR3 bases: TGCGCCAGCAGTGAGCAGGGGTCCGACACAGATACGCAGTATTTT.

The chain uses TRBV2 and TRBJ2-7; the D gene is possibly TRBD1 (6 bases). Germline CDR1 is SNHLY and CDR2 is FYNNEI. The CDR3 extends over 14 amino acids. Trimming cost V 7 bases and J 5 bases, with 18 bases left between them. CDR3 region: CASKGTGMANEQYF. CDR3 coding DNA: TGTGCCAGCAAGGGAACAGGGATGGCTAACGAGCAGTACTTC.

Regarding this clone: The junction differs from germline at one of its ends, possibly a read error. In DNA, the CDR3 is TGTGCCAGCAGCTCCCGGGGGAGGTTGGCTTTC. As protein: CASSSRGRLAF. The chain couples TRBV7-2 to TRBJ2-7, with a weak D call TRBD2 (6 bases). Germline assignment: CDR1 SGHTA and CDR2 FQGNSA. CDR3 size: 11 residues.